This T cell receptor (beta chain) was recovered during a study of T-cell memory formation after mild COVID-19. Broader study findings: CD4+ contracting clones were mainly CM and EM; CD8+ ones, EMRA. Certain responding clones were present in pre-infection memory, suggesting participation of cross-reactive memory. Day 15 to 85 contractors were CD4/CD8 balanced; later expanders leaned CD4+.

Using constant-segment primers, 5'RACE produced TCR alpha and TCR beta cDNA libraries carrying sample barcodes and UMIs. A single record per CDR3 protein comes from TCRdb applying MiXCR to the 5' RACE reads. In the table there are roughly 300,000 distinct CDR3 sequences, approximately 8.4% of which are singletons. The CDR3 covers 15 residues. CDR1 SEHNR and CDR2 FQNEAQ come from the germline V gene (reference sequence). The V gene lost 4 bases and the J gene lost 0 bases, with 11 bases spanning the gap. The sample holds many counts of this clonotype. The antigen remains undetermined. The TCR comes from a man in his late teens or twenties who had mild COVID-19 (a few samples of this study predate the infection). Cell type and time point are not known. The V gene is TRBV7-9, the J gene TRBJ2-3; D might be TRBD2 (5 bases). Source material: PBMCs or a T cell subset sorted from them (not recorded which). DNA of the CDR3: TGTGCCAGCAGCTCCCTAGCCCGAAGCACAGATACGCAGTATTTT. Translation gives CASSSLARSTDTQYF.